The entry below describes one TCR beta chain. Its antigen remains undetermined. No much larger clonotype is one base removed from it; base qualities were not supplied. The entry originates in a study of blood T cell repertoires in COVID-19 (dated by TCRdb to about 2020). General notes on the study: The collaborator samples originated in the United States, Italy and Spain and spanned the acute and convalescent phases of COVID-19. The samples were drawn from two sources: the first 160 participants of the ongoing ImmuneRACE study, and some 1,300 subjects contributed by 6 global collaborators. The repertoires were released in a freely available public database meant as a resource for research on the immune response to SARS-CoV-2. Where HLA class I and class II types were available, the types were taken from metadata supplied by the sample provider, not from assay-based typing. The sample metadata nearly always contained a de-identified subject ID, COVID-19 status, age in years and sex. The dataset comprised deeply sampled blood TCRbeta repertoires from subjects exposed to, actively infected with, or recovered from COVID-19. The prospective study material was composed of cDNA or gDNA derived from T cells, B-cell-depleted T cells, or PBMCs. What the authors observed across the whole study: How much clinical and demographic metadata was included differed by source and by participant, and the metadata was provided uncurated.

Samples from volunteer blood donors who had recovered from COVID-19 were contributed by a second Seattle source. Whole blood was collected in K2EDTA tubes by collaborating institutions according to the institutions' own protocols. For TCRbeta analysis, collaborators shipped samples as frozen whole blood, isolated PBMCs, or DNA extracted from either of those sample types. TCRbeta CDR3 regions were amplified from genomic DNA by means of the immunoSEQ Assay, a bias-controlled multiplex PCR. Per the authors' processing: Within the assay, amplification of reference gene primers was used to estimate how many nucleated cells each sample contained. To quantify the absolute abundance of each unique TCRbeta CDR3 rearrangement, sequence reads were collapsed and filtered. For each sample, productive Simpson clonality was calculated by taking the square root of Simpson's diversity index across productive rearrangements. As stored in TCRdb, this immuneACCESS dataset retains in-frame rearrangements with V and J assigned. A fraction of the clones does not appear; measured against another copy, unresolved V genes explain less than half of the discrepancy, and the remainder lacks a known reason. The V and J calls and clone size come from that table; D and trimming were worked out from the DNA. This sample comprises over 250,000 clones, 88% of them detected only once. The ten largest account for around 0.98% of the sample.

The sequence derives from a woman in her 40s who had recovered from COVID-19. Sequencing input: peripheral blood.

The sequence in DNA is TGTGCCAGCAGCAAAGGGGCAGGGAACACTGAAGCTTTCTTT. Translated, it gives CASSKGAGNTEAFF. The sequence is built from TRBV21-1 and TRBJ1-1; TRBD1, as called in the table, went unchecked against the DNA. TRBV21-1 is marked as a pseudogene. Counted from cysteine to phenylalanine, this CDR3 has 14 amino acids. Only the CDR3 part of the read is kept: 42 bases, read in frame from the first base.